Below, 27 T cell receptor beta chains from the same sample are listed, as sequenced in a study of graft-versus-host responses after intestinal transplantation. Method: immunoSEQ multiplex PCR; TCRdb's copy keeps in-frame clones and lacks some. The repertoire has around 20,000 clones, 40% to 55% of them found once; the top ten carry 0.75% to 0.9%. Sequenced material: alloreactive CD4+ T cells from a mixed lymphocyte reaction culture, taken before intestinal transplant. Subset in this sample: CFSE-low proliferating T cells sorted from approximately 6-day pre-transplant mixed lymphocyte reaction (GvH or HvG direction). These receptors were collected from a human patient who received an intestinal transplant.

The rearrangement links TRBV18 to TRBJ1-1; 7 nucleotides match TRBD1. The CDR3 runs to 14 residues. V lost 3 bases and J lost 7; bases outside the gene matches: 8. CDR1 KGHSH and CDR2 LQKENI come from the germline V gene. This CDR3 is CASSPLGGSGEAFF. The CDR3 DNA is TGTGCCAGCTCACCGCTAGGGGGCAGCGGTGAAGCTTTCTTT. The full variable domain, with the rest looked up from reference TRBV18 and TRBJ1-1, is NAGVMQNPRHLVRRRGQEARLRCSPMKGHSHVYWYRQLPEEGLKFMVYLQKENIIDESGMPKERFSAEFPKEGPSILRIQQVVRGDSAAYFCASSPLGGSGEAFFGQGTRLTVV.

This clone was observed a handful of times. The chain joins TRBV5-1 to TRBJ2-7, with 9 bases lining up with TRBD1. This CDR3 region has 13 residues. The junction had 7 bases not matched to a gene; V was cut back by 0 bases and J by 12 bases. Germline CDR1 SGHRS, CDR2 YFSETQ. For the CDR3, the DNA is TGCGCCAGCAGCTTGGGGGGGGACAGGGTGTCGTACTTC. Translating it yields CASSLGGDRVSYF.

The chain links TRBV10-3 to TRBJ2-7; 11 bases fit TRBD2. Losses at the gene ends were 6 bases for V and 1 base for J; bases not matched to a gene: 2. Germline V gene data show CDR1 as ENHRY and CDR2 as SYGVKD. This CDR3 has 14 amino acids. The CDR3 here is CAIRGLAVSYEQYF. The CDR3 DNA is TGTGCCATCAGGGGACTAGCGGTTTCCTACGAGCAGTACTTC.

The chain combines TRBV9 with TRBJ2-1; D is possibly TRBD2 (6 bases). V was cut by 6 bases and J by 7 bases, with 14 bases left in between. In germline, CDR1 is SGDLS, CDR2 YYNGEE. This CDR3 region has 13 residues. This chain's CDR3 is CASTGGLRNEQFF. The CDR3 nucleotides read TGTGCCAGCACCGGGGGACTTCGAAATGAGCAGTTCTTC.

The chain carries TRBV5-1 and TRBJ2-1; D call uncertain. Looked up from germline, CDR1 is SGHRS and CDR2 is YFSETQ. CDR3 size: 18 residues. Trimming cost V 0 bases and J 0 bases, with 16 bases left between them. This CDR3 reads CASSLGISVSSSYNEQFF. The CDR3 nucleotides are TGCGCCAGCAGCTTGGGGATCAGCGTGAGTAGCTCCTACAATGAGCAGTTCTTC.

The count of this clone is one. The rearrangement links TRBV6-5 to TRBJ2-3; 9 bases map to TRBD2. The CDR3 is 14 amino acids. J gave up 3 bases and V 5 bases, and 3 bases lay outside the gene matches. Germline CDR1 is MNHEY and CDR2 is SVGAGI. The DNA of the CDR3 is TGTGCCAGCAGTGTAGCGGGGGCGACAGATACGCAGTATTTT. This translates into CASSVAGATDTQYF.

This clone was seen only a few times. This rearrangement joins TRBV12-5 to TRBJ2-1, with 7 bases aligning to TRBD1. The germline CDR1 and CDR2 sequences are LGHNT and FRNRAP. The CDR3 is made up of 15 amino acids. With V trimmed by 7 bases and J by 0 bases, 6 bases remained unmatched. CDR3 nucleotide sequence: TGTGCTAGTGCCACCGGGACAGCCTCCTACAATGAGCAGTTCTTC. This translates into CASATGTASYNEQFF.

The V gene is TRBV5-1, the J gene TRBJ2-5; 12 bases align to TRBD2. The V gene's germline CDR1 is SGHRS and CDR2 YFSETQ. The ends lost 0 bases at V and 0 bases at J; junction bases unmatched: 3. CDR3 length equals 17 residues. In DNA form, the CDR3 reads TGCGCCAGCAGCTTGGGTGGACTAGCGGGGCACCAAGAGACCCAGTACTTC. It yields the protein CASSLGGLAGHQETQYF.

V usage is TRBV11-2 and J usage is TRBJ2-7; D possibly corresponds to TRBD2 (5 bases). The V gene's germline CDR1 is SGHAT and CDR2 FQNNGV. This CDR3 is 15 amino acids long. The germline V and J ends were trimmed by 1 base and 0 bases, with 10 bases remaining between them. The CDR3 DNA is TGTGCCAGCAGCTTAGGGAGGTGGGCCTCCTACGAGCAGTACTTC. Protein: CASSLGRWASYEQYF.

CDR3 loop: CASSPPGNTEAFF. DNA for the CDR3: TGCGCCAGCAGCCCACCGGGGAACACTGAAGCTTTCTTT. The rearrangement uses TRBV5-1 and TRBJ1-1; D is unclear. Between the trimmed V and J ends, which lost 4 bases and 1 base, there was a span of 8 bases. This CDR3 region has 13 residues. CDR1 is SGHRS, CDR2 YFSETQ, per germline.

The rearrangement links TRBV5-1 to TRBJ2-7; D call uncertain. The CDR3 loop spans 15 amino acids. V was trimmed by 4 bases and J by 0 bases, leaving 14 bases between them. Germline V gene sequence: CDR1 SGHRS, CDR2 YFSETQ. CDR3 residues: CASSLSGSISYEQYF. CDR3 in DNA: TGCGCCAGCAGCCTATCCGGGTCTATCTCCTACGAGCAGTACTTC.

This clone turned up a few times. This chain uses TRBV10-3 with TRBJ1-2; tentatively, D is TRBD1 (5 bases). Germline loops: CDR1 ENHRY, CDR2 SYGVKD. This CDR3 is built from 14 residues. The V gene lost 3 bases and the J gene lost 7 bases, with 15 bases spanning the gap. This CDR3 is CAISDPGRGPGYTF. The CDR3 region has the DNA TGTGCCATCAGTGACCCCGGGAGGGGTCCTGGCTACACCTTC.

This clone was found a few times. In DNA form, the CDR3 reads TGCGCCAGCAGCTCCTCAGCGGGGGGCCAGTTCTTC. It specifies CASSSSAGGQFF. This chain joins TRBV5-1 and TRBJ2-1, with 9 positions matching TRBD2. V was clipped by 3 bases and J by 13 bases; unmatched bases: 5. CDR1 and CDR2 (germline): SGHRS, YFSETQ. The CDR3 sequence is 12 residues long. The full variable domain, completed using reference TRBV5-1 and TRBJ2-1, is KAGVTQTPRYLIKTRGQQVTLSCSPISGHRSVSWYQQTPGQGLQFLFEYFSETQRNKGNFPGRFSGRQFSNSRSEMNVSTLELGDSALYLCASSSSAGGQFFGPGTRLTVL.

This clone was seen more than once but under ten times. V gene TRBV5-1 combines with J gene TRBJ2-3, with D possibly TRBD2 on 7 matching bases. The CDR3 sequence is 17 residues long. Trimming took off 0 bases at V and 1 base at J, with 15 bases between the two ends. Germline CDR1 is SGHRS and CDR2 is YFSETQ. The CDR3 loop reads CASSLAWGGLRTDTQYF. The CDR3, as DNA: TGCGCCAGCAGCTTGGCGTGGGGGGGCCTACGCACAGATACGCAGTATTTT. The full variable domain, rest sourced from reference TRBV5-1 and TRBJ2-3, is KAGVTQTPRYLIKTRGQQVTLSCSPISGHRSVSWYQQTPGQGLQFLFEYFSETQRNKGNFPGRFSGRQFSNSRSEMNVSTLELGDSALYLCASSLAWGGLRTDTQYFGPGTRLTVL.

This chain joins TRBV5-4 and TRBJ2-5; 15 nucleotides agree with TRBD2. After removal of 4 bases from V and 0 bases from J, the junction contained 4 bases not matched to a gene. Germline V gives CDR1 SGHNT, CDR2 YYREEE (reference sequence). The CDR3 has 17 amino acids. In DNA, the CDR3 is TGTGCCAGCAGCCGGGGACTAGCGGGGGGCTACCAAGAGACCCAGTACTTC. Translated: CASSRGLAGGYQETQYF.

This chain connects TRBV6-1 to TRBJ1-2, with D tentatively TRBD1 (5 bases). V was cut by 4 bases and J by 4 bases, with 13 bases left in between. The CDR3 has 14 amino acids. Germline V gene lookup returns CDR1 MNHNS and CDR2 SASEGT. This chain's CDR3 is CASSVGGTGYGYTF. Written as DNA, the CDR3 is TGTGCCAGCAGTGTGGGGGGAACGGGCTATGGCTACACCTTC.

The rearrangement joins TRBV5-1 to TRBJ2-5, with TRBD2 as a possible D gene (7 bases). The CDR3 covers 15 residues. The germline CDR1 and CDR2 sequences are SGHRS and YFSETQ. V was pared by 3 bases and J by 1 base, with 13 bases between. CDR3 amino acids: CASSSGGPIQETQYF. The CDR3 DNA sequence: TGCGCCAGCAGCTCCGGGGGGCCCATCCAAGAGACCCAGTACTTC.

This clone was detected a few times. The chain joins TRBV2 to TRBJ2-7; possibly TRBD2 for D (5 bases). Between the trimmed V and J ends, which lost 6 bases and 4 bases, there was a span of 13 bases. This CDR3 is built from 13 residues. Germline assignment: CDR1 SNHLY and CDR2 FYNNEI. CDR3 region: CASSPAGFYEQYF. CDR3 coding DNA: TGTGCCAGCAGCCCCGCGGGCTTTTACGAGCAGTACTTC.

The chain has TRBV5-1 and TRBJ1-1; 7 nucleotides agree with TRBD1. CDR1 and CDR2 (germline): SGHRS, YFSETQ. Trimming removed 0 bases from V and 4 bases from J; junction bases left unmatched: 3. The CDR3 is made up of 14 amino acids. In DNA form, the CDR3 reads TGCGCCAGCAGCTTGGGCGCAGGGGGCACTGAAGCTTTCTTT. This codes for CASSLGAGGTEAFF.

This clone occurred many times. The chain links TRBV5-1 to TRBJ2-1; weak D call: TRBD2 (5 bases). The ends were cut back, 2 bases at V and 0 bases at J, with 12 bases in the middle. The V gene's germline CDR1 is SGHRS and CDR2 YFSETQ. The CDR3 extends over 16 amino acids. CDR3 sequence (DNA): TGCGCCAGCAGCTTAACCCTTACTAGCTCCTACAATGAGCAGTTCTTC. This encodes CASSLTLTSSYNEQFF.

The chain is built from TRBV6-5 and TRBJ1-2; 9 bases line up with TRBD1. The CDR3 extends over 13 amino acids. Unmatched junction bases numbered 3, after V lost 5 bases and J lost 5 bases. CDR1 and CDR2 (germline): MNHEY, SVGAGI. CDR3 residues: CASSEGTGYGYTF. The CDR3 DNA reads TGTGCCAGCAGTGAAGGGACAGGGTATGGCTACACCTTC.

This clone was picked up a small number of times. The chain joins TRBV5-4 to TRBJ1-1, with D uncertain. Germline CDR1 reads SGHNT; CDR2 reads YYREEE (reference sequence). V dropped 1 base and J dropped 1 base, with 5 bases sitting between them. This CDR3 is 13 amino acids long. This CDR3 is CASSLSQNTEAFF. CDR3 DNA sequence: TGTGCCAGCAGCTTGTCCCAGAACACTGAAGCTTTCTTT.

The rearrangement links TRBV19 to TRBJ1-3; D call uncertain. This CDR3 spans 15 amino acids. Germline assignment: CDR1 LNHDA and CDR2 SQIVND (reference sequence). Trimming removed 0 bases at V and 2 bases at J, with 8 bases between. CDR3: CASSIDRSAGNTIYF. Written as DNA, the CDR3 is TGTGCCAGTAGTATAGATCGGAGTGCTGGAAACACCATATATTTT. Full variable domain (remainder filled in from reference TRBV19 and TRBJ1-3): DGGITQSPKYLFRKEGQNVTLSCEQNLNHDAMYWYRQDPGQGLRLIYYSQIVNDFQKGDIAEGYSVSREKKESFPLTVTSAQKNPTAFYLCASSIDRSAGNTIYFGEGSWLTVV.

V gene TRBV10-3 combines with J gene TRBJ1-1, with D possibly matching TRBD1 (5 bases). Germline CDR1 and CDR2: ENHRY and SYGVKD. The V and J ends lost 1 base and 4 bases respectively, with 13 bases between them. The CDR3 contains 15 residues. DNA of the CDR3: TGTGCCATCAGTGAGTGGGGCCCTAAAGGCACTGAAGCTTTCTTT. Its protein is CAISEWGPKGTEAFF.

DNA of the CDR3: TGCGCCAGCAGCTTGGATCCCTATCGCTCCTACAATGAGCAGTTCTTC. As protein: CASSLDPYRSYNEQFF. The chain links TRBV5-1 to TRBJ2-1; D is unclear. V was shortened by 0 bases and J by 0 bases, with 10 bases between the two germline ends. This CDR3 spans 16 amino acids. From germline, CDR1 is SGHRS and CDR2 YFSETQ.

A single count supports this clone. The chain carries TRBV18 and TRBJ2-5; 7 bases align to TRBD1. The CDR3 extends over 14 amino acids. Germline CDR1 is KGHSH and CDR2 is LQKENI. V was clipped by 6 bases and J by 2 bases; unmatched bases: 6. The CDR3 bases are TGTGCCAGCTCGCAGGGACAGCTACAAGAGACCCAGTACTTC. Protein: CASSQGQLQETQYF.

V usage is TRBV5-8 and J usage is TRBJ2-2, with 8 bases lining up with TRBD2. CDR3 length: 17 residues. From germline, CDR1 is SGHTS and CDR2 YDEGEE. The junction had 5 bases not matched to a gene; V was cut back by 1 base and J by 0 bases. CDR3 in DNA: TGTGCCAGCAGCTTGTGGCGGGGGGCACCGAACACCGGGGAGCTGTTTTTT. Amino acids: CASSLWRGAPNTGELFF.